The clone carrying this T cell receptor beta chain was found a few times. These data originate in a study of blood T cells in healthy people across ages. The CDR3 contains 14 residues. Trimming cost V 0 bases and J 5 bases, with 11 bases left between them. Per germline, CDR1 ENHRY and CDR2 SYGVKD. A second about 7 to 12 cycle PCR used barcoded and J-beta primers. TCRdb redid the calling of the 5' RACE reads with MiXCR, one entry per CDR3 protein. The table includes some 1.1 million distinct CDR3 sequences, around two fifths detected once. The chain employs TRBV10-3 and TRBJ2-7; D possibly corresponds to TRBD2 (5 bases). This receptor was obtained from a man between 18 and 29 years old in good health. Sequences were obtained from blood. CDR3 nucleotide sequence: TGTGCCATCAGTGAGTCGAGAGGGATCGACGAGCAGTACTTC. It translates to CAISESRGIDEQYF.